Presented here are 8 T cell receptor beta chains from one specimen sequenced in a study of shared clonotypes between healthy human individuals. Produced via immunoSEQ multiplex PCR; TCRdb's table is partial and in-frame only. The table has about 600,000 clones, around 81% seen once. Sequenced: PBMCs. The receptors shown here come from a middle-aged woman in good health. Some clones in this sample may be carry-over from other donors' samples.

The chain joins TRBV6-1 to TRBJ2-3, with D possibly TRBD1 on 6 matching bases. The CDR3 loop spans 15 amino acids. The ends were cut back, 5 bases at V and 5 bases at J, with 17 bases in the middle. Germline CDR1 is MNHNS and CDR2 is SASEGT. The CDR3 reads CASSLRDTFRDTQYF. For the CDR3, the DNA is TGTGCCAGCAGTCTCCGGGACACCTTTCGAGATACGCAGTATTTT.

To note about this clone: A read error is likely here: a far larger clone is one base away. The V and J genes are TRBV9 and TRBJ2-1, with D possibly TRBD2 on 5 matching bases. CDR1 and CDR2 (germline): SGDLS, YYNGEE. The CDR3 has 17 amino acids. Trimming took off 4 bases at V and 5 bases at J, with 22 bases between the two ends. The CDR3 DNA is TGTGCCAGCAGCCCCCATGCTGTGAGCGAGGGAAACAATGAGCAGTTCTTC. Translating gives CASSPHAVSEGNNEQFF.

The chain links TRBV30 to TRBJ1-1; D possibly corresponds to TRBD1 (6 bases). CDR1 and CDR2 from the germline V gene are GTSNPN and SVGIG (reference sequence). Trimming left V 2 bases short and J 5 bases short, with 12 bases between. This CDR3 spans 13 amino acids. The CDR3 region is CAWSRLGATEAFF. The CDR3 region has the DNA TGTGCCTGGAGTCGTCTGGGGGCAACTGAAGCTTTCTTT.

This clone has more than one count but fewer than ten. The chain employs TRBV7-9 and TRBJ1-4, with unresolved D. V was cut by 3 bases and J by 7 bases, with 18 bases left in between. CDR3 length equals 16 residues. Germline lookup yields CDR1 SEHNR and CDR2 FQNEAQ (reference sequence). The CDR3 protein is CASSFEGGPLGEKLFF. The CDR3 DNA is TGTGCCAGCAGCTTCGAGGGAGGACCCTTGGGTGAAAAACTGTTTTTT.

In regard to this clone: This may be a read error, as it is one base from a much larger clone. This sample also contains other DNA sequences that code for the same CDR3. The chain combines TRBV6-5 with TRBJ1-2, with TRBD1 as a possible D gene (5 bases). CDR3 size: 14 residues. CDR1 and CDR2 from the germline V gene are MNHEY and SVGAGI. DNA for the CDR3: TGTGCCAGCAGTAGCCTACAGGTTAACTATGGCTACACCTTT. Translated, it gives CASSSLQVNYGYTF.

V and J are TRBV4-3 and TRBJ1-3; D is unresolved. The CDR3 is made up of 15 amino acids. Germline V gene data show CDR1 as LGHNA and CDR2 as YSLEER. V lost 0 bases and J lost 1, with 7 bases in between. In nucleotides, the CDR3 is TGCGCCAGCAGCCAAGACCCGCGGTCTGGAAACACCATATATTTT. Amino acids: CASSQDPRSGNTIYF.

The V call is TRBV4-1, the J call TRBJ1-2, with D possibly matching TRBD1 (5 bases). The ends were cut back, 1 base at V and 5 bases at J, with 14 bases in the middle. Germline V gene lookup returns CDR1 MGHRA and CDR2 YSYEKL. This CDR3 is 15 amino acids long. CDR3 residues: CASSQVPGLGYGYTF. In DNA form, the CDR3 reads TGCGCCAGCAGCCAAGTTCCGGGACTGGGGTATGGCTACACCTTC.

The chain combines TRBV5-4 with TRBJ2-7; tentatively, D is TRBD1 (6 bases). With the DNA end fitting TRBJ2-5 better, the J assignment may be wrong. The germline V gene has CDR1 SGHNT and CDR2 YYREEE (reference sequence). There are 14 residues in the CDR3. The CDR3 sequence is CASSPDGQKETQYF. In DNA form, the CDR3 reads TGTGCCAGCAGCCCGGATGGACAGAAAGAGACCCAGTACTTC.